This TCR beta chain was obtained from a study of T-cell memory formation after mild COVID-19. Whole-study context: TCR clusters were largely donor specific.

A single record per CDR3 protein comes from TCRdb applying MiXCR to the 5' RACE reads. This table has roughly 49,000 distinct CDR3 sequences, around a quarter appearing once. The TCR sequence derives from a man aged 18 to 29 who had mild COVID-19 (a few samples of this study predate the infection). Cell type and time point are not known. Sequenced sample: PBMCs or a T cell subset sorted from them (not recorded which).

CDR3 bases: TGTGCCAGCAGCCAAGAAGGCCTAGCGGAGGTAGAGACCCAGTACTTC. This sequence encodes CASSQEGLAEVETQYF. V is TRBV4-2 and J is TRBJ2-5; 7 bases align to TRBD2. Looked up from germline, CDR1 is LGHNA and CDR2 is YNFKEQ. The V segment lost 0 bases and the J segment 4 bases; nucleotides outside the gene matches: 8. The CDR3 runs to 16 residues.